A single sample gave rise to the 3 T cell receptor beta chains below, sequenced in a study of human T cells and chemical hapten exposure (dated by TCRdb to the early 2020s). Libraries were prepared through RACE. TCRdb lists the instrument as NextSeq 500. The raw public reads went through TCRdb reprocessing: fastp at Q25, MiXCR clone calling, in-frame beta chains kept. Entries that share a CDR3 protein sequence are merged under the most common genes and DNA. Counted in this sample were around 52,000 distinct CDR3 sequences; over 7.5% of them appeared once. The ten largest clones represent more than 10% of the sample. Taken with the paper, the label for time point translates to: patch test 1, 2 weeks after DPC sensitization. The meaning of the sample's treatment or condition label: therapeutic diphenylcyclopropenone sensitization with weekly scalp DPC. Sequenced here: whole blood, sampled in connection with sensitization to the hapten diphenylcyclopropenone (DPC). These receptor sequences come from a woman between 40 and 50 years old with alopecia areata. Some clones in this sample may be carry-over from other donors' samples.

This clonotype was picked up many times. The J gene is TRBJ1-2, the V gene TRBV18; 8 bases are shared with TRBD1. Looked up from germline, CDR1 is KGHSH and CDR2 is LQKENI. This CDR3 spans 14 amino acids. V was pared by 5 bases and J by 5 bases, with 7 bases of the junction left unmatched. This chain's CDR3 is CASSATGDLYGYTF. Here the CDR3 DNA reads TGTGCCAGCTCAGCGACAGGGGACCTTTATGGCTACACCTTC.

This clonotype was seen at least ten times. The chain carries TRBV28 and TRBJ1-1, with D possibly TRBD1 on 6 matching bases. Germline CDR1 MDHEN, CDR2 SYDVKM. The CDR3 is made up of 15 amino acids. V lost 10 bases and J 5 bases, leaving 23 bases between the germline ends. Here the CDR3 DNA reads TGTGCCACCATTAACAGACAGGCCCGGGGGACTGAAGCTTTCTTT. This gives the protein CATINRQARGTEAFF.

This clonotype was recorded at least ten times. The chain uses TRBV4-2 and TRBJ1-1; D call uncertain. V was cut by 1 base and J by 6 bases, with 15 bases left in between. Germline assignment: CDR1 LGHNA and CDR2 YNFKEQ. This CDR3 region has 15 residues. In DNA form, the CDR3 reads TGTGCCAGCAGCCAAGTGGGCAATTCCCCCTCTGAAGCTTTCTTT. It is translated as CASSQVGNSPSEAFF.